This T cell receptor beta chain was identified during a study of blood T cell repertoires in COVID-19. For the study at large: Italy, Spain and the United States were the sources of the convalescent and acute COVID-19 samples.

Followed over time, Seattle patients had been enrolled while infection was active. The V end lost 5 bases, the J end lost 4 bases, and 11 bases lay between the germline ends. This CDR3 is 13 amino acids long. This clone was counted only a few times. Methods used by the authors: Estimation of nucleated cell counts relied on the amplification of reference gene primers. The method was immunoSEQ multiplex PCR; TCRdb's version includes in-frame clones alone and lacks a portion of them. V, J and clone size are those of that table, while D and trimming were read from the DNA. The sample has about 400,000 clones, approximately 86% seen once.

Source material: peripheral blood. The sequence derives from a woman in her sixties with COVID-19, enrolled during active disease. J is TRBJ1-2 and V is TRBV12-3 or TRBV12-4; TRBD1 is a possible D gene (5 bases). In DNA form, the CDR3 reads TGTGCCAGCAGTATCGACAGTCGCTATGGCTACACCTTC. Translation gives CASSIDSRYGYTF.